The 30 T cell receptor beta chains given below trace back to one sample, sequenced in a study of identical twins. TCRdb reprocessed the 5' RACE reads via MiXCR and lists one record per CDR3 protein. This sample has about 900,000 distinct CDR3 sequences, with about 12% found just once. This same sample was also taken into another study, of yellow fever vaccine responses in identical twins.

Sequencing was carried out using PBMCs. These receptors all stem from a woman under 30 in good health.

This clonotype turned up a few times. The J gene is TRBJ2-1, the V gene TRBV18; D might be TRBD2 (6 bases). With 3 bases removed from V and 2 bases from J, the gap between germline ends came to 11 bases. Germline V gives CDR1 KGHSH, CDR2 LQKENI. The CDR3 spans 15 residues. CDR3 bases: TGTGCCAGCTCACCCCGCGGGGATGCCTACAATGAGCAGTTCTTC. Its translation is CASSPRGDAYNEQFF.

This clonotype appeared many times. This sequence joins TRBV7-9 and TRBJ2-5; TRBD1 matches at 9 bases. The V and J ends lost 1 base and 9 bases, in that order; junction bases with no gene match: 9. This CDR3 has 15 amino acids. In germline, CDR1 is SEHNR, CDR2 FQNEAQ (reference sequence). The chain's CDR3 is CASSLEGTGFAAQYF. DNA for the CDR3: TGTGCCAGCAGCTTAGAAGGGACAGGGTTTGCGGCCCAGTACTTC.

In this sample, this clonotype turned up a few times. The chain joins TRBV6-1 to TRBJ1-5, with unresolved D. The CDR3 sequence is 14 residues long. Trimming removed 8 bases at V and 0 bases at J, with 11 bases between. Germline V gives CDR1 MNHNS, CDR2 SASEGT. CDR3 bases: TGTGCCAGCCTCGACTCCAATAGCAATCAGCCCCAGCATTTT. It codes for CASLDSNSNQPQHF.

The rearrangement joins TRBV5-1 to TRBJ2-7; 7 bases align to TRBD1. The CDR3 is 16 residues long. After removal of 4 bases from V and 7 bases from J, the junction contained 17 bases not matched to a gene. CDR1 and CDR2 from the germline V gene are SGHRS and YFSETQ. The CDR3 DNA follows: TGCGCCAGCAGCACTAGACAGGGCGGGTTTGATGGGGAGCAGTACTTC. Protein sequence: CASSTRQGGFDGEQYF.

This chain uses TRBV9 with TRBJ1-2; D not certain. The CDR3 is 15 residues long. Deletions cut 2 bases from V and 2 bases from J, with 13 bases between. The germline V gene has CDR1 SGDLS and CDR2 YYNGEE. The CDR3 is CASSVGVQGNYGYTF. CDR3 DNA sequence: TGTGCCAGCAGCGTCGGAGTACAAGGGAACTATGGCTACACCTTC.

This clonotype was counted only a few times. The V and J genes are TRBV29-1 and TRBJ2-1; D might be TRBD2 (7 bases). The CDR3 loop spans 16 amino acids. Trimming stripped 3 bases from V and 0 bases from J, with 15 bases between. Germline CDR1 SQVTM, CDR2 ANQGSEA. CDR3: CSVEGAGDSSYNEQFF. The CDR3 nucleotides read TGCAGCGTTGAGGGGGCGGGAGACAGCTCCTACAATGAGCAGTTCTTC.

The chain joins TRBV29-1 to TRBJ2-1; 7 nucleotides line up with TRBD2. Looked up from germline, CDR1 is SQVTM and CDR2 is ANQGSEA. With 6 bases clipped from V and 4 bases from J, the junction kept 12 bases outside the gene matches. CDR3 length equals 15 residues. CDR3 sequence (DNA): TGCAGCGTGGGAGGAGGTGAGCGGGGATACAATGAGCAGTTCTTC. Protein product: CSVGGGERGYNEQFF.

This clonotype was counted only a few times. CDR3 sequence: CASSQERGSNYGYTF. The CDR3 DNA reads as TGCGCCAGCAGCCAAGAGAGGGGGTCTAACTATGGCTACACCTTC. This chain connects TRBV4-1 to TRBJ1-2, with D perhaps TRBD1 (6 bases). CDR3 size: 15 residues. Deletions cut 0 bases from V and 0 bases from J, with 8 bases between. From germline, CDR1 is MGHRA and CDR2 YSYEKL.

This chain uses TRBV5-1 with TRBJ2-5, with no clear D. Between the trimmed V and J ends, which lost 4 bases and 1 base, there was a span of 14 bases. The CDR3 loop spans 15 amino acids. CDR1 is SGHRS, CDR2 YFSETQ, per germline. The CDR3 region is CASSLKGGPQETQYF. The CDR3 DNA reads TGCGCCAGCAGCCTCAAGGGTGGCCCCCAAGAGACCCAGTACTTC.

In its sample, this clonotype was seen a few times. This CDR3 is CAISELMTGTSYEQYV. As DNA, the CDR3 is TGTGCCATCAGTGAGCTAATGACAGGGACTTCCTACGAGCAGTACGTC. The chain carries TRBV10-3 and TRBJ2-7; TRBD1 might be the D (7 bases). Looked up from germline, CDR1 is ENHRY and CDR2 is SYGVKD. The V gene lost 2 bases and the J gene lost 1 base, with 15 bases spanning the gap. The CDR3 contains 16 residues.

The genes are TRBV9 and TRBJ2-1; 12 bases map to TRBD2. V lost 4 bases to trimming and J lost 12 bases; unmatched junction nucleotides: 14. The CDR3 runs 16 residues. Germline CDR1 is SGDLS and CDR2 is YYNGEE. In DNA, the CDR3 is TGTGCCAGCAGCCCCCCGGGACTAGCGGGCCCCCTTGGGCAGTTCTTC. It codes for CASSPPGLAGPLGQFF.

Only a few counts were recorded for this clonotype. V gene TRBV27 combines with J gene TRBJ2-7, with 9 positions matching TRBD1. CDR3 length: 15 amino acids. The germline V gene has CDR1 MNHEY and CDR2 SMNVEV (reference sequence). With 6 bases clipped from V and 1 base from J, the junction kept 7 bases outside the gene matches. The CDR3, as DNA: TGTGCCAGCAGCCTCTCCGGGACAGGGTCCTACGAGCAGTACTTC. Its protein is CASSLSGTGSYEQYF.

The chain uses TRBV20-1 and TRBJ2-3; 7 bases align to TRBD2. CDR3 length equals 12 residues. Per the germline V gene, CDR1 is DFQATT and CDR2 is SNEGSKA (reference sequence). Trimming removed 5 bases from V and 4 bases from J; junction bases left unmatched: 3. CDR3 in DNA: TGCAGTGCTGCCACTAGCGCAGATACGCAGTATTTT. Its translation: CSAATSADTQYF.

The V and J genes are TRBV4-2 and TRBJ1-1; unclear D gene. The germline CDR1 and CDR2 sequences are LGHNA and YNFKEQ. Trimming cost V 4 bases and J 1 base, with 10 bases left between them. This CDR3 contains 14 residues. CDR3 region: CASSPVGSNTEAFF. CDR3 bases: TGTGCCAGCAGCCCGGTAGGGTCGAACACTGAAGCTTTCTTT.

This clonotype was recorded a few times. The rearrangement links TRBV6-9 to TRBJ2-2; D is uncertain. Trimming shortened V by 8 bases and J by 4 bases, and 11 bases separated the two germline ends. CDR3 length equals 13 residues. CDR1 and CDR2 from the germline V gene are MNHGY and SVAAGI. The CDR3 DNA reads as TGTGCCAGCTGTGGGGTTTCCACCGGGGAGCTGTTTTTT. It codes for CASCGVSTGELFF.

The V and J genes are TRBV29-1 and TRBJ2-7; D not certain. V was pared by 0 bases and J by 0 bases, with 9 bases between. In germline, CDR1 is SQVTM, CDR2 ANQGSEA. The CDR3 is 14 residues long. CDR3 sequence reads: CSVEDGVSSYEQYF. Here the CDR3 DNA reads TGCAGCGTTGAAGACGGCGTGAGCTCCTACGAGCAGTACTTC.

The chain carries TRBV12-3 or TRBV12-4 and TRBJ2-5, with 11 nucleotides matching TRBD2. With 5 bases clipped from V and 4 bases from J, the junction kept 12 bases outside the gene matches. The length of the CDR3 is 17 residues. The CDR3 protein is CASSPDLAGGARETQYF. The CDR3 bases are TGTGCCAGCAGTCCAGATCTAGCGGGAGGAGCTAGAGAGACCCAGTACTTC.

At least ten counts were recorded for this clonotype. The chain recombines TRBV6-4 with TRBJ2-1; no reliable D call. Per germline, CDR1 MRHNA and CDR2 SNTAGT. The V gene lost 0 bases and the J gene lost 9 bases, with 9 bases spanning the gap. The CDR3 has 13 residues. CDR3 region: CASSDSETSEQFF. The DNA of the CDR3 is TGTGCCAGCAGTGACTCCGAGACAAGTGAGCAGTTCTTC.

This clonotype appeared a few times. The V call is TRBV5-1, the J call TRBJ2-1, with D perhaps given as TRBD1 or TRBD2 (5 bases each). Germline lookup yields CDR1 SGHRS and CDR2 YFSETQ. The CDR3 contains 13 residues. The V end lost 4 bases, the J end lost 8 bases, and 13 bases lay between the germline ends. The CDR3 coding sequence is TGCGCCAGCAGCCTTGGGGGTGTTCATGAGCAGTTCTTC. Its translation: CASSLGGVHEQFF. Based on the CDR3 plus reference TRBV5-1 and TRBJ2-1, the full variable domain is KAGVTQTPRYLIKTRGQQVTLSCSPISGHRSVSWYQQTPGQGLQFLFEYFSETQRNKGNFPGRFSGRQFSNSRSEMNVSTLELGDSALYLCASSLGGVHEQFFGPGTRLTVL.

This clonotype was observed at least ten times. The rearrangement links TRBV12-3 or TRBV12-4 to TRBJ1-6, with 8 bases identical to TRBD1. The CDR3 extends over 13 amino acids. Losses at the gene ends were 6 bases for V and 8 bases for J; bases not matched to a gene: 3. The CDR3 coding sequence is TGTGCCAGCAGGTACAGGGGGGATTCACCCCTCCACTTT. It translates to CASRYRGDSPLHF.

This clonotype was observed a few times. The chain links TRBV28 to TRBJ1-5; no firm D call. Germline V CDR1 and CDR2: MDHEN, SYDVKM. The CDR3 has 14 residues. Trimming took 5 bases from V and 1 from J, leaving 9 bases between them. CDR3 nucleotides: TGTGCCAGCAGTCCGGAGACGAGCAATCAGCCCCAGCATTTT. Translated: CASSPETSNQPQHF.

This chain uses TRBV6-1 with TRBJ2-7, with D possibly TRBD1 on 7 matching bases. With 0 bases removed from V and 1 base from J, the gap between germline ends came to 10 bases. Germline CDR1 is MNHNS and CDR2 is SASEGT. CDR3 size: 15 residues. Here the CDR3 DNA reads TGTGCCAGCAGTGAAGCGGAGGGGGCTTCCTACGAGCAGTACGTC. Translation gives CASSEAEGASYEQYV.

The CDR3 region has the DNA TGTGCCAGCAGCTTAATGACCGGGGAGCAGCCCCAGCATTTT. It is translated as CASSLMTGEQPQHF. The chain is built from TRBV7-2 and TRBJ1-5, with unresolved D. The V end lost 2 bases, the J end lost 7 bases, and 12 bases lay between the germline ends. Per the germline V gene, CDR1 is SGHTA and CDR2 is FQGNSA. This CDR3 region has 14 residues. Full variable domain (rest looked up from reference TRBV7-2 and TRBJ1-5): GAGVSQSPSNKVTEKGKDVELRCDPISGHTALYWYRQSLGQGLEFLIYFQGNSAPDKSGLPSDRFSAERTGGSVSTLTIQRTQQEDSAVYLCASSLMTGEQPQHFGDGTRLSIL.

The gene calls are TRBV6-1 and TRBJ2-3; 8 nucleotides align to TRBD2. This CDR3 is 16 amino acids long. After removal of 6 bases from V and 1 base from J, the junction contained 9 bases not matched to a gene. Germline loops: CDR1 MNHNS, CDR2 SASEGT. As DNA, the CDR3 is TGTGCCAGCAGCGCCTCGGGGGGGATACGCACAGATACGCAGTATTTT. Translation gives CASSASGGIRTDTQYF.

This clonotype has more than one count but fewer than ten. The chain recombines TRBV15 with TRBJ2-3; D possibly corresponds to TRBD2 (6 bases). Germline assignment: CDR1 LNHNV and CDR2 YYDKDF (reference sequence). Trimming stripped 3 bases from V and 3 bases from J, with 16 bases between. CDR3 length equals 16 residues. The CDR3 nucleotides read TGTGCCACCAGCAGCGCCGCGGGGCTGAGGACAGATACGCAGTATTTT. Protein sequence: CATSSAAGLRTDTQYF.

This clonotype was observed at least ten times. CDR3 sequence: CASGLWTLSYNEQFF. The CDR3 DNA sequence: TGTGCCTCCGGGCTGTGGACCCTCTCCTACAATGAGCAGTTCTTC. This chain joins TRBV12-3 or TRBV12-4 and TRBJ2-1; D not resolved. The V end lost 11 bases, the J end lost 0 bases, and 17 bases lay between the germline ends. The CDR3 extends over 15 amino acids.

As for this clonotype: One end of the junction fails to match germline, which may point to a read error. This chain connects TRBV5-1 to TRBJ2-1; the D gene is possibly TRBD2 (8 bases). Germline V gives CDR1 SGHRS, CDR2 YFSETQ. CDR3 length: 16 amino acids. The CDR3 nucleotides are TGCGCCAGCCGCTCTCCAGGGGGGACTAGTTTGCCTGAGCTGTTCTTC. Translated, it gives CASRSPGGTSLPELFF.

V is TRBV28 and J is TRBJ2-2, with no clear D. V was trimmed by 6 bases and J by 9 bases, leaving 11 bases between them. CDR1 is MDHEN, CDR2 SYDVKM, per germline. The CDR3 length is 12 residues. The CDR3 loop reads CASSSIRWELFF. The CDR3 DNA sequence: TGTGCCAGCAGCTCCATTCGGTGGGAGCTGTTTTTT.

The chain has TRBV18 and TRBJ2-2; TRBD1 matches at 8 bases. The CDR3 covers 16 residues. Germline trimming cut 3 bases from V and 4 bases from J; bases unmatched to any gene: 7. The germline gives CDR1 KGHSH, CDR2 LQKENI. CDR3 nucleotide sequence: TGTGCCAGCTCACCCCGGGACAGGACCCTCACCGGGGAGCTGTTTTTT. It yields the protein CASSPRDRTLTGELFF.

The gene calls are TRBV11-3 and TRBJ2-1, with D possibly TRBD2 on 5 matching bases. In germline, CDR1 is SGHNT, CDR2 YENEEA. Trimming pared 3 bases from V and 5 bases from J, leaving 11 bases between. This CDR3 comprises 14 residues. The CDR3 here is CASSFAPGNNEQFF. In DNA form, the CDR3 reads TGTGCCAGCAGCTTTGCCCCGGGGAACAATGAGCAGTTCTTC.